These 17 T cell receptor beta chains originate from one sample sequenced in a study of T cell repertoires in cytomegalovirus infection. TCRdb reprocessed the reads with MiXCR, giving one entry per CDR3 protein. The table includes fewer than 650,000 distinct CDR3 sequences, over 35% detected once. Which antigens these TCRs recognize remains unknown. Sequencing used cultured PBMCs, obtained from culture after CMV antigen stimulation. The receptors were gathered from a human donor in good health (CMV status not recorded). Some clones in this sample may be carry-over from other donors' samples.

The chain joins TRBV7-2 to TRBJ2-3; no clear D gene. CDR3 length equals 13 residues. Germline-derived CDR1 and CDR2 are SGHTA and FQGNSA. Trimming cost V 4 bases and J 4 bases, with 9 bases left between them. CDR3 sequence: CASSSLHPDTQYF. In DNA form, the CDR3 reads TGTGCCAGCAGCTCCCTTCACCCAGATACGCAGTATTTT.

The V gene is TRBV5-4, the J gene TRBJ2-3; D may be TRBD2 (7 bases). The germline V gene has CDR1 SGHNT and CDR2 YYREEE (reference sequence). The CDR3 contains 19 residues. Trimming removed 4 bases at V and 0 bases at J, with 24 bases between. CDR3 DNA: TGTGCCAGCAGCGGGGGGGGAATGGACAGAGAAGCTAGCACAGATACGCAGTATTTT. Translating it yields CASSGGGMDREASTDTQYF.

CDR3 sequence reads: CALGLNYGYTF. CDR3 sequence (DNA): TGTGCCCTTGGGCTTAACTATGGCTACACCTTC. The chain recombines TRBV28 with TRBJ1-2, with D unresolved. Germline V lookup: CDR1 MDHEN, CDR2 SYDVKM. Trimming took off 11 bases at V and 1 base at J, with 8 bases between the two ends. The CDR3 has 11 residues.

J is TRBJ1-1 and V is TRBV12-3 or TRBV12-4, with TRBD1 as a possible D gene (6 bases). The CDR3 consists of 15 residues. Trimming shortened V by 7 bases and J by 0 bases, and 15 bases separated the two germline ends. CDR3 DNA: TGTGCCAGCAAGCACACCAGGGGCATGAACACTGAAGCTTTCTTT. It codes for CASKHTRGMNTEAFF.

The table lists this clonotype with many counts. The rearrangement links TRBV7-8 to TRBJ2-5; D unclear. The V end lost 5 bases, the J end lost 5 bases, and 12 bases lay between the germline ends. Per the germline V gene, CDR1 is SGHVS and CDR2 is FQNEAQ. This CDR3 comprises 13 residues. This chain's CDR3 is CASSPGPRETQYF. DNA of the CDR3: TGTGCCAGCAGCCCCGGACCACGGGAGACCCAGTACTTC.

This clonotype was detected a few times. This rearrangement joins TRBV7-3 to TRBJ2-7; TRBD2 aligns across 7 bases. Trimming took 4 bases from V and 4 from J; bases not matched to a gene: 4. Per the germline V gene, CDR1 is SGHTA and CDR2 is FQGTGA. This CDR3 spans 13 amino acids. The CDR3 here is CASSSYGGYEQYF. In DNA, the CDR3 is TGTGCCAGCAGCTCATACGGGGGGTACGAGCAGTACTTC.

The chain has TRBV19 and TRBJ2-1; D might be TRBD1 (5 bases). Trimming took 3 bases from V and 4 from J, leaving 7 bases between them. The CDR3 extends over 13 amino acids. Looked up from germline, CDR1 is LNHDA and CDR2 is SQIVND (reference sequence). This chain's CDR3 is CASSIYRYNEQFF. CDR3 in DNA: TGTGCCAGTAGTATCTACAGGTACAATGAGCAGTTCTTC.

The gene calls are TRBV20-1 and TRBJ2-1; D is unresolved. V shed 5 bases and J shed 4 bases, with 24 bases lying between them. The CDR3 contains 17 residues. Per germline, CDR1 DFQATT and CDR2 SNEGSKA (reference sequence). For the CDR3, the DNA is TGCAGTGCTCGGGCAGCCCCCAACTGGCGGCTTTACAATGAGCAGTTCTTC. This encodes CSARAAPNWRLYNEQFF.

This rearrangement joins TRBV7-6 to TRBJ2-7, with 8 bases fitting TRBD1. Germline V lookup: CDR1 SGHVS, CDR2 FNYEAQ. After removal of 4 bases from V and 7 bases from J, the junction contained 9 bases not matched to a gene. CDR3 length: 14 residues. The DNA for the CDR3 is TGTGCCAGCAGCTCGTATCAGGGGGCCGGGGAGCAGTACTTC. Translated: CASSSYQGAGEQYF.

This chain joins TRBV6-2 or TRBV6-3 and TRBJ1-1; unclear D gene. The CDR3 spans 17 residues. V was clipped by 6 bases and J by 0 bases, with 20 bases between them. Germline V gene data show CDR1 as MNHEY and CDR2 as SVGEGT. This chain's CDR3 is CASRPDKWGGMNTEAFF. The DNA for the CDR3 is TGTGCCAGCAGACCCGACAAATGGGGAGGGATGAACACTGAAGCTTTCTTT.

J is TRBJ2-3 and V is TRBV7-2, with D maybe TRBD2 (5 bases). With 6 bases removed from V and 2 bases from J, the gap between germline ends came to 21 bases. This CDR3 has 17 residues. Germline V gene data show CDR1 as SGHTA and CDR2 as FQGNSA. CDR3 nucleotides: TGTGCCAGCAGTTTCTCGTATCAGCGGAAGTACACAGATACGCAGTATTTT. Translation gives CASSFSYQRKYTDTQYF.

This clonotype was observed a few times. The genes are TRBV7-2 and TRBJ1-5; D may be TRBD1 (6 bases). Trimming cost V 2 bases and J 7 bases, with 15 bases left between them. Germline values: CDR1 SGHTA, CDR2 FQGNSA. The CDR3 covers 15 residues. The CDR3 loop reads CASSLWDNGRQPQHF. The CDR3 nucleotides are TGTGCCAGCAGCTTATGGGACAACGGGAGGCAGCCCCAGCATTTT.

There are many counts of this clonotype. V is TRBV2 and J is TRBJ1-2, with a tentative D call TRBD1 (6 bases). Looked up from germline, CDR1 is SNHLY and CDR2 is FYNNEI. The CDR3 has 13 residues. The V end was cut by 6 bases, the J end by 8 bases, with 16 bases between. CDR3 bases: TGTGCCAGCAGGGAATCAGGGGTCTGGGGCTACACCTTC. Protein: CASRESGVWGYTF. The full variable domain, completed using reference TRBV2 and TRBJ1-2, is EPEVTQTPSHQVTQMGQEVILRCVPISNHLYFYWYRQILGQKVEFLVSFYNNEISEKSEIFDDQFSVERPDGSNFTLKIRSTKLEDSAMYFCASRESGVWGYTFGSGTRLTVV.

The CDR3 protein is CASSQGTSAGYTF. The CDR3 nucleotides read TGTGCCAGCAGCCAAGGGACCTCTGCTGGCTACACCTTC. This chain joins TRBV3-1 and TRBJ1-2; D gene uncertain. Germline V CDR1 and CDR2: LGHDT, YNNKEL (reference sequence). There are 13 residues in the CDR3. V was shortened by 1 base and J by 7 bases, with 10 bases between the two germline ends.

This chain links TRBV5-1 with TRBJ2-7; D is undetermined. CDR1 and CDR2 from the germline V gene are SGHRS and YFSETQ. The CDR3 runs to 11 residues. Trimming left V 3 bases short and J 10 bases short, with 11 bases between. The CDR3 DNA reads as TGCGCCAGCAGCTATGATGTAGAACAGTACTTC. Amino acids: CASSYDVEQYF.

CDR3 protein: CASRLSERELEETQYF. In DNA, the CDR3 is TGTGCCAGCAGACTATCGGAGCGGGAGTTAGAAGAGACCCAGTACTTC. This chain links TRBV7-6 with TRBJ2-5; TRBD2 aligns across 8 bases. Looked up from germline, CDR1 is SGHVS and CDR2 is FNYEAQ. V was pared by 6 bases and J by 3 bases, with 12 bases of the junction left unmatched. The CDR3 is made up of 16 amino acids.

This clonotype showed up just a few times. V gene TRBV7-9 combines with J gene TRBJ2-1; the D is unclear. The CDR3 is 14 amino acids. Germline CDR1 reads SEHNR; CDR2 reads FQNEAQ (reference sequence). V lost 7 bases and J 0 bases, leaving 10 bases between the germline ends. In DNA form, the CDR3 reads TGTGCCAGCACCCCAAGGGTCTCCTACAATGAGCAGTTCTTC. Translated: CASTPRVSYNEQFF. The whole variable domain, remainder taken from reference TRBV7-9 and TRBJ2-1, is DTGVSQNPRHKITKRGQNVTFRCDPISEHNRLYWYRQTLGQGPEFLTYFQNEAQLEKSRLLSDRFSAERPKGSFSTLEIQRTEQGDSAMYLCASTPRVSYNEQFFGPGTRLTVL.